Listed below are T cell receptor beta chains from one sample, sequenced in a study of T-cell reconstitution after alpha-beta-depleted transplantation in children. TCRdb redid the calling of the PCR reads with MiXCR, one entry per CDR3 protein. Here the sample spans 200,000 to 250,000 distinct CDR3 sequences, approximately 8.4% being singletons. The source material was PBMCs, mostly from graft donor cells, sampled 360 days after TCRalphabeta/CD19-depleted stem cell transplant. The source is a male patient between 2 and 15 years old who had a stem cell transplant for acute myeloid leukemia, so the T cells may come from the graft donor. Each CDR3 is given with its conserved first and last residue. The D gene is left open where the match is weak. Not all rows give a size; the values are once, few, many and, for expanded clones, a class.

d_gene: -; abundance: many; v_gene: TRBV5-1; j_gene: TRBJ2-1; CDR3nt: TGCGCCAGCAGCTTGGGGGCACTAGGCTATGAGCAGTTCTTC; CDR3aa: CASSLGALGYEQFF
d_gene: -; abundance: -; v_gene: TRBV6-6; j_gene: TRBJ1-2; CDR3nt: TGTGCCAGCAGGGGCCTATATGGCTACACCTTC; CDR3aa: CASRGLYGYTF
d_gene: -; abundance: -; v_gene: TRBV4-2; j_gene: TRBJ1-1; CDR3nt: TGTGCCAGCAGACGCGACCCTTTCACTGAAGCTTTCTTT; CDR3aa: CASRRDPFTEAFF
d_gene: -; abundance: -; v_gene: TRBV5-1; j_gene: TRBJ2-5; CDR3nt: TGCGCCAGCAGCTTGGGACTCACCCAAGAGACCCAGTACTTC; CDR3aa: CASSLGLTQETQYF
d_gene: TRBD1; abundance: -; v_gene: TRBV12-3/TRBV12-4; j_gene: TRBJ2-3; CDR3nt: TGTGCCAGCAGTATCCCCGGGACAGGGAGAACAGATACGCAGTATTTT; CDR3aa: CASSIPGTGRTDTQYF
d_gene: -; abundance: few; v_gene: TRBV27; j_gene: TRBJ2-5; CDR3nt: TGTGCCAGCAGTGCCTTAGCGGCAGGGGAGACCCAGTACTTC; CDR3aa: CASSALAAGETQYF
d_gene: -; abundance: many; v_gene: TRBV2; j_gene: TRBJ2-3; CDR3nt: TGTGCCAGCACCCGAGGACGGAACACAGATACGCAGTATTTT; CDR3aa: CASTRGRNTDTQYF
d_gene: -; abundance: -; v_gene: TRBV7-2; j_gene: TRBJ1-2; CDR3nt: TGTGCCAGCAGCACTCGGACAGTTTCGCCCTATGGCTACACCTTC; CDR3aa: CASSTRTVSPYGYTF
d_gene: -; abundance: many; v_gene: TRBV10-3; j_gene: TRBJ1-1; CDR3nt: TGTGCCATCAGTGAGTCCTATGGGGGGAACACTGAAGCTTTCTTT; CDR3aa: CAISESYGGNTEAFF
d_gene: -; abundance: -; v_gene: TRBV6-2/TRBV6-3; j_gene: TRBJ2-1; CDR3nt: TGTGCCAGCAGGCCCGGCGCGGGGAGCTCCTACAATGAGCAGTTCTTC; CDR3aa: CASRPGAGSSYNEQFF
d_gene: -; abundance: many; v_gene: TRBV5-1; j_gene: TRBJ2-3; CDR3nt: TGCGCCAGCAGCCTTACTCGGGCGCAGTATTTT; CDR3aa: CASSLTRAQYF
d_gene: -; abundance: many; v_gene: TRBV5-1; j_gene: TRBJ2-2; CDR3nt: TGCGCCAGTGAAATACAGAACACCGGGGAGCTGTTTTTT; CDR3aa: CASEIQNTGELFF
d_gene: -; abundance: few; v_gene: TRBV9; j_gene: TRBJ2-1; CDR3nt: TGTGCCAGCAGCGGGGGGGCTACCTACAATGAGCAGTTCTTC; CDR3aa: CASSGGATYNEQFF
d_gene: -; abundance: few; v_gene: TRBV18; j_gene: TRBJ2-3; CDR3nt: TGTGCCAGCTCGAATTCGGGCTCCCGAAGCACAGATACGCAGTATTTT; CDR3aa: CASSNSGSRSTDTQYF
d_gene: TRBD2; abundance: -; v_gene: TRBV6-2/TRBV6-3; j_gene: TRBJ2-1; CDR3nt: TGTGCCAGCAGTTACTGGGGTAGCGGGAGCAGCTCCTACAATGAGCAGTTCTTC; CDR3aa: CASSYWGSGSSSYNEQFF
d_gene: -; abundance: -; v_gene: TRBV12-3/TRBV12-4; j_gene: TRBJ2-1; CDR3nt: TGTGCCAGCAGTTTCCGGGGTCTAGGTGAGCAGTTCTTC; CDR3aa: CASSFRGLGEQFF
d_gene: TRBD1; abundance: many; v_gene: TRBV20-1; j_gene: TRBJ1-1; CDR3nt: TGCAGTGCTAGAGCTCCGGGACAGGTGAACACTGAAGCTTTCTTT; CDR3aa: CSARAPGQVNTEAFF
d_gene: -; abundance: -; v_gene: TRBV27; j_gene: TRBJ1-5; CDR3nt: TGTGCCAGCAGGAAAATCCAGGGGAATCAGCCCCAGCATTTT; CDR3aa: CASRKIQGNQPQHF
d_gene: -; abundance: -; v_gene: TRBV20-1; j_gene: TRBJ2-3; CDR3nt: TGCAGTGCTAGAGATAGGGGTCTCCTCACTAATACGCAGTATTTT; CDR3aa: CSARDRGLLTNTQYF
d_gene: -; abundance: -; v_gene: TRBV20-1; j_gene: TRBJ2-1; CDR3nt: TGCAGTGCTATCGGGGATAATCGGTACAATGAGCAGTTCTTC; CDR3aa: CSAIGDNRYNEQFF
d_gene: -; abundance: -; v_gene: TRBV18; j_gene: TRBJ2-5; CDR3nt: TGTGCCAGCTCGCGCGTCCTCCTTCAGGGGCGGTCGGAGACCCAGTACTTC; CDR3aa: CASSRVLLQGRSETQYF
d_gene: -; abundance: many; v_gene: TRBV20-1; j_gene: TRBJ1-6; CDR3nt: TGCAGTGCTAGAGACTTCCCCAGGACGTATAATTCACCCCTCCACTTT; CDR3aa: CSARDFPRTYNSPLHF
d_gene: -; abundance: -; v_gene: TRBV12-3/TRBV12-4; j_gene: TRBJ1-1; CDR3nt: TGTGCCAGCAGTTTACAGCTCAGCCTGGACACTGAAGCTTTCTTT; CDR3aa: CASSLQLSLDTEAFF
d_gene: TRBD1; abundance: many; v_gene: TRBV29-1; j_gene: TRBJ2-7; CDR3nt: TGCAGCGTTGGAGCAGGGGGCTACGAGCAGTACTTC; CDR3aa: CSVGAGGYEQYF
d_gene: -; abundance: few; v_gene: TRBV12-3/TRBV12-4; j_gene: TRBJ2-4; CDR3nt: TGTGCCAGCAGTTCCCCTCCCAGGGCCAAAAACATTCAGTACTTC; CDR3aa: CASSSPPRAKNIQYF
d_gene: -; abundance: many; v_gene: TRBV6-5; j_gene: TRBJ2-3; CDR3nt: TGTGCCAGCACCGCAGGGCCAGATACGCAGTATTTT; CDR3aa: CASTAGPDTQYF